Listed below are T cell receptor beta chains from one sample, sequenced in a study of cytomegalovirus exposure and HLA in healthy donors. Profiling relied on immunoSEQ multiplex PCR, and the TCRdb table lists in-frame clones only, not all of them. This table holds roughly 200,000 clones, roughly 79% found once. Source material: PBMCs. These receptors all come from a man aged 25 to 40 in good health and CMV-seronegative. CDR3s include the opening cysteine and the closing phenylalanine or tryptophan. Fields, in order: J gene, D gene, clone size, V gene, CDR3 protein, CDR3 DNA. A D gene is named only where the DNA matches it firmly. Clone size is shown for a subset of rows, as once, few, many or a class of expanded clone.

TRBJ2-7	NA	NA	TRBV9	CASSVDVSGWASYEQYF	TGTGCCAGCAGCGTCGATGTCTCAGGGTGGGCCTCCTACGAGCAGTACTTC
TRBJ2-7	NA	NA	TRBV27	CASSSPYYRYEQYF	TGTGCCAGCAGTTCTCCCTATTACAGATACGAGCAGTACTTC
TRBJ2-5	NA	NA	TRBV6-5	CASSYDRKGKETQYF	TGTGCCAGCAGTTACGACCGAAAGGGGAAAGAGACCCAGTACTTC
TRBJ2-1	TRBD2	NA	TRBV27	CASSWNRGGSRYNEQFF	TGTGCCAGCAGTTGGAATCGGGGGGGTAGCAGGTACAATGAGCAGTTCTTC
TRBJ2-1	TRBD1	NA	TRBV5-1	CASSSKKIRDRPNNEQFF	TGCGCCAGCAGCTCGAAAAAGATCCGGGACAGGCCCAACAATGAGCAGTTCTTC
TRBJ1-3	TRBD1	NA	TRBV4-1	CASSQQQGNSGNTIYF	TGCGCCAGCAGCCAACAACAGGGGAACTCTGGAAACACCATATATTTT
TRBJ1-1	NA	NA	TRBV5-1	CANSPDRGGNTEAFF	TGCGCCAACAGCCCGGACAGAGGGGGGAACACTGAAGCTTTCTTT
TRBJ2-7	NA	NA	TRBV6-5	CASSYFGSRGYEQYF	TGTGCCAGCAGTTACTTCGGGAGTCGTGGCTACGAGCAGTACTTC
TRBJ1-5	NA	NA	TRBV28	CASSLEGQPQHF	TGTGCCAGCAGTTTAGAGGGTCAGCCCCAGCATTTT
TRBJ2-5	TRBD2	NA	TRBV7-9	CASSPGTSGGETQYF	TGTGCCAGCAGCCCAGGGACTAGCGGGGGAGAGACCCAGTACTTC
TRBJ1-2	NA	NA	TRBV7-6	CASSLVATENYGYTF	TGTGCCAGCAGCTTAGTGGCCACGGAGAACTATGGCTACACCTTC
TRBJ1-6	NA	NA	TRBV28	CASSSQRTYNSPLHF	TGTGCCAGCAGTTCCCAGCGAACGTATAATTCACCCCTCCACTTT
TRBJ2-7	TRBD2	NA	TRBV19	CASRGLAGSYEQYF	TGTGCCAGTAGGGGCCTAGCGGGATCCTACGAGCAGTACTTC
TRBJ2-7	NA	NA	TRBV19	CASSADSRYEQYF	TGTGCCAGTAGTGCCGACAGTCGCTACGAGCAGTACTTC
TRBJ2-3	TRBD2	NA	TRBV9	CASSVTSGRTDTQYF	TGTGCCAGCAGCGTAACTAGCGGGAGAACAGATACGCAGTATTTT
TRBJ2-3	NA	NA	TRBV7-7	CASSQQGADTQYF	TGTGCCAGCAGCCAACAGGGCGCAGATACGCAGTATTTT
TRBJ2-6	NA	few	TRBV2	CASRESSGANVLTF	TGTGCCAGCAGAGAGAGCTCTGGGGCCAACGTCCTGACTTTC
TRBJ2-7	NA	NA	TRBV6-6	CASSVPPTGFHEQYF	TGTGCCAGCAGTGTACCTCCTACAGGGTTCCACGAGCAGTACTTC
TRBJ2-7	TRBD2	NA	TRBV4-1	CASSQGPGTSRMYEQYF	TGCGCCAGCAGCCAAGGCCCCGGGACTAGCCGAATGTACGAGCAGTACTTC
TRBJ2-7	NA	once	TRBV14	CASSQALYYYEQYF	TGTGCCAGCAGCCAAGCCCTGTATTACTACGAGCAGTACTTC
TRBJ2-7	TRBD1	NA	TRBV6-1	CASLNYRGPYEQYF	TGTGCCAGCCTGAACTACAGGGGCCCCTACGAGCAGTACTTC
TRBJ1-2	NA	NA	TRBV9	CASSVGVGASYGYTF	TGTGCCAGCAGCGTAGGGGTGGGGGCGTCCTATGGCTACACCTTC
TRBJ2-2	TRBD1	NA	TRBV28	CASSRGQGYTGELFF	TGTGCCAGCAGCCGAGGACAGGGGTACACCGGGGAGCTGTTTTTT
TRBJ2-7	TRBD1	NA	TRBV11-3	CASSPPGQGFNEQYF	TGTGCCAGCAGCCCCCCAGGACAGGGGTTCAACGAGCAGTACTTC
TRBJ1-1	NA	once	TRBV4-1	CASSQTRSGGTEAFF	TGCGCCAGCAGCCAAACTCGCTCCGGGGGGACTGAAGCTTTCTTT
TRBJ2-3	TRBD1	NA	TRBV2	CASSEALTGLPDTQYF	TGTGCCAGCAGTGAAGCGCTGACAGGGCTTCCAGATACGCAGTATTTT
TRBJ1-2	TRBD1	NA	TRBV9	CASSARDREIGYTF	TGTGCCAGCAGCGCCCGGGACAGGGAAATTGGCTACACCTTC
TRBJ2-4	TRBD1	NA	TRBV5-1	CASSLGDSTLNIQYF	TGCGCCAGCAGCTTGGGGGACAGTACTTTAAACATTCAGTACTTC
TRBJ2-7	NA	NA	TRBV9	CASSKSTGQLSYEQYF	TGTGCCAGCAGCAAAAGCACAGGACAGCTTAGCTACGAGCAGTACTTC
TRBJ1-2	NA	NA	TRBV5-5	CASSLATDYGYTF	TGTGCCAGCAGCTTGGCGACAGACTATGGCTACACCTTC
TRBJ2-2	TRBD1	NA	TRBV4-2	CASSQEGTGVTGELFF	TGTGCCAGCAGCCAAGAAGGGACAGGGGTAACCGGGGAGCTGTTTTTT
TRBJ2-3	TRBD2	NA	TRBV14	CASSQVSGSFTDTQYF	TGTGCCAGCAGCCAAGTTAGCGGGAGTTTTACAGATACGCAGTATTTT
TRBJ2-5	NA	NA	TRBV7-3	CASSLSGSPGEQYF	TGTGCCAGCAGCCTATCCGGGTCCCCGGGGGAGCAGTACTTC
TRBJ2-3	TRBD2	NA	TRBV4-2	CASSQPGLAGTDTQYF	TGTGCCAGCAGCCAGCCCGGCCTAGCGGGGACAGATACGCAGTATTTT
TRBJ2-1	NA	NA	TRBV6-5	CASSYSWGHRYNEQFF	TGTGCCAGCAGTTACTCGTGGGGACACCGATACAATGAGCAGTTCTTC
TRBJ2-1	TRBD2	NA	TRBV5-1	CASSLEAGGGGEQFF	TGCGCCAGCAGCTTGGAAGCGGGGGGAGGGGGTGAGCAGTTCTTC
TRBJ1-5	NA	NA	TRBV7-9	CASSGDSLNQPQHF	TGTGCCAGCAGTGGCGACAGCCTCAATCAGCCCCAGCATTTT
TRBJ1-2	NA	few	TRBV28	CASSLWYNGINGYTF	TGTGCCAGCAGTTTATGGTATAATGGCATTAATGGCTACACCTTC
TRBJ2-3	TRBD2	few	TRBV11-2	CASSLVSGLAPDTQYF	TGTGCCAGCAGCTTAGTATCGGGACTAGCTCCAGATACGCAGTATTTT
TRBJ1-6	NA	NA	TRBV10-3	CAIRGAPLNSPLHF	TGTGCCATCAGGGGGGCACCTCTTAATTCACCCCTCCACTTT
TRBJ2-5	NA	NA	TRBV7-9	CASSLALETGKWTQYF	TGTGCCAGCAGCTTAGCTTTAGAGACAGGCAAGTGGACCCAGTACTTC
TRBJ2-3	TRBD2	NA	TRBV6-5	CASSSGTSGSFAQYF	TGTGCCAGCAGTTCCGGGACTAGCGGGAGCTTTGCGCAGTATTTT
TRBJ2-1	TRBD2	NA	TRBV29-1	CSVRLAGSNEQFF	TGCAGCGTTAGACTAGCGGGTAGTAATGAGCAGTTCTTC
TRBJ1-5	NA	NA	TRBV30	CAWSRGVGQPQHF	TGTGCCTGGAGTCGGGGGGTTGGGCAGCCCCAGCATTTT
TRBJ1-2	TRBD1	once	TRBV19	CASSSRDRGRGYTF	TGTGCCAGTAGTTCCCGGGACAGGGGACGTGGCTACACCTTC